The next 30 T cell receptor beta chains were all read from a single sample in a study of CD8+ T cells in alopecia areata. Reverse transcription of extracted RNA yielded cDNA, which provided the sequencing template. Sequenced by immunoSEQ multiplex PCR; TCRdb stores in-frame clones only, minus some. The table records 200,000 to 250,000 clones, under 70% of them present only once. The material was CD4+ T cells sorted from blood, obtained at week 0. These receptors originate from a human donor with alopecia areata.

The sample holds a few counts of this clone. The chain carries TRBV7-3 and TRBJ1-1; TRBD1 might be the D (6 bases). CDR1 SGHTA and CDR2 FQGTGA come from the germline V gene. The CDR3 loop spans 17 amino acids. V lost 5 bases to trimming and J lost 3 bases, with 22 bases between them. The CDR3 reads CASSLSPRWGQDTEAFF. The CDR3 DNA reads TGTGCCAGCAGCCTTAGCCCCAGGTGGGGGCAGGACACTGAAGCTTTCTTT.

V usage is TRBV27 and J usage is TRBJ2-3; 13 bases agree with TRBD2. Germline lookup yields CDR1 MNHEY and CDR2 SMNVEV (reference sequence). The CDR3 sequence is 13 residues long. V was clipped by 11 bases and J by 5 bases; unmatched bases: 4. The CDR3 bases are TGTGCCTGCCGACTAGCGGGGGGAGATACGCAGTATTTT. This encodes CACRLAGGDTQYF.

The chain employs TRBV25-1 and TRBJ1-3; D is ambiguous. V lost 6 bases and J 0 bases, leaving 3 bases between the germline ends. The CDR3 is made up of 12 amino acids. The germline gives CDR1 MGHDK, CDR2 SYGVNS. CDR3 loop: CASRSSGNTIYF. The CDR3 DNA is TGTGCCAGCAGATCCTCTGGAAACACCATATATTTT.

The V gene is TRBV4-3, the J gene TRBJ2-3; TRBD2 is a possible D gene (6 bases). From germline, CDR1 is LGHNA and CDR2 YSLEER. The CDR3 totals 14 residues. With 1 base removed from V and 5 bases from J, the gap between germline ends came to 10 bases. In DNA form, the CDR3 reads TGCGCCAGCAGCCAAGCCCTGGGGGGAGATACGCAGTATTTT. Translated: CASSQALGGDTQYF.

The gene calls are TRBV7-8 and TRBJ1-1; D gene uncertain. The CDR3 spans 13 residues. Germline V CDR1 and CDR2: SGHVS, FQNEAQ. V was cut by 0 bases and J by 1 base, with 3 bases left in between. In nucleotides, the CDR3 is TGTGCCAGCAGCTTAGCAGCGAACACTGAAGCTTTCTTT. It yields the protein CASSLAANTEAFF.

The chain has TRBV30 and TRBJ2-1; tentatively, D is TRBD2 (5 bases). The CDR3 runs to 13 residues. The germline V gene has CDR1 GTSNPN and CDR2 SVGIG (reference sequence). V gave up 0 bases and J gave up 4 bases, with 7 bases separating them. CDR3 loop: CAWSVVAYNEQFF. The DNA for the CDR3 is TGTGCCTGGAGTGTAGTAGCGTACAATGAGCAGTTCTTC.

This clone was seen a few times. The chain couples TRBV29-1 to TRBJ2-2; no firm D call. This CDR3 region has 12 residues. Germline V gene sequence: CDR1 SQVTM, CDR2 ANQGSEA. Trimming took off 4 bases at V and 2 bases at J, with 5 bases between the two ends. CDR3 bases: TGCAGCGTTGGACGAAACACCGGGGAGCTGTTTTTT. It is translated as CSVGRNTGELFF.

The table lists this clone with a count of one. V and J are TRBV30 and TRBJ2-7; D is possibly TRBD2 (6 bases). Germline assignment: CDR1 GTSNPN and CDR2 SVGIG (reference sequence). The length of the CDR3 is 13 residues. The ends were cut back, 5 bases at V and 9 bases at J, with 20 bases in the middle. The CDR3 sequence is CAWVAGTIGGQYF. The CDR3 bases are TGTGCCTGGGTAGCCGGCACCATCGGGGGGCAGTACTTC.

This clone was detected a few times. V and J are TRBV5-4 and TRBJ2-1; 7 bases fit TRBD2. This CDR3 region has 14 residues. J gave up 5 bases and V 6 bases, and 8 bases lay outside the gene matches. Germline CDR1 is SGHNT and CDR2 is YYREEE (reference sequence). The CDR3 is CASTQGGTHNEQFF. DNA for the CDR3: TGTGCCAGCACCCAGGGAGGGACCCACAATGAGCAGTTCTTC.

The rearrangement links TRBV30 to TRBJ2-5; unclear D gene. The length of the CDR3 is 12 residues. V shed 1 base and J shed 5 bases, with 8 bases lying between them. Germline V CDR1 and CDR2: GTSNPN, SVGIG (reference sequence). CDR3 nucleotides: TGTGCCTGGAGTGGTGTAGGGGAGACCCAGTACTTC. Its protein product is CAWSGVGETQYF.

The chain couples TRBV29-1 to TRBJ1-2; 7 positions agree with TRBD1. Per germline, CDR1 SQVTM and CDR2 ANQGSEA. This CDR3 spans 14 amino acids. V dropped 0 bases and J dropped 8; count of bases not matched to a gene: 9. CDR3 coding DNA: TGCAGCGTTGAAGATCGGGAACAGGGGAGGGGCTACACCTTC. It yields the protein CSVEDREQGRGYTF.

The chain employs TRBV18 and TRBJ2-4; 7 nucleotides line up with TRBD2. The CDR3 loop spans 14 amino acids. Germline V gene data show CDR1 as KGHSH and CDR2 as LQKENI. J lost 3 bases, V lost 2 bases, and 1 base had no gene match. For the CDR3, the DNA is TGTGCCAGCTCACCAGGGGGGGACAAAAACATTCAGTACTTC. It yields the protein CASSPGGDKNIQYF.

In its sample, this clone was seen a few times. The same CDR3 also results from other DNA sequences found in this sample. The V call is TRBV29-1, the J call TRBJ2-5, with D unclear. V was shortened by 4 bases and J by 5 bases, with 8 bases between the two germline ends. There are 11 residues in the CDR3. CDR1 is SQVTM, CDR2 ANQGSEA, per germline. CDR3: CSVVVGETQYF. The CDR3 region has the DNA TGCAGCGTTGTTGTGGGGGAGACCCAGTACTTC. Looking up the rest from reference TRBV29-1 and TRBJ2-5 gives the full variable domain: SAVISQKPSRDICQRGTSLTIQCQVDSQVTMMFWYRQQPGQSLTLIATANQGSEATYESGFVIDKFPISRPNLTFSTLTVSNMSPEDSSIYLCSVVVGETQYFGPGTRLLVL.

The rearrangement joins TRBV7-9 to TRBJ1-5; TRBD1 agrees at 7 bases. The V and J ends lost 6 bases and 6 bases, in that order; junction bases with no gene match: 11. This CDR3 is 15 amino acids long. Germline CDR1 SEHNR, CDR2 FQNEAQ (reference sequence). CDR3 nucleotide sequence: TGTGCCAGCAGGGACACAGGGGAAGAAGGTCAGCCCCAGCATTTT. Protein product: CASRDTGEEGQPQHF. Drawing the rest from reference TRBV7-9 and TRBJ1-5, the complete variable domain is DTGVSQNPRHKITKRGQNVTFRCDPISEHNRLYWYRQTLGQGPEFLTYFQNEAQLEKSRLLSDRFSAERPKGSFSTLEIQRTEQGDSAMYLCASRDTGEEGQPQHFGDGTRLSIL.

This clone was seen a single time. The V call is TRBV4-3, the J call TRBJ1-1; the D gene is possibly TRBD1 (5 bases). The germline V gene has CDR1 LGHNA and CDR2 YSLEER. Trimming took off 8 bases at V and 6 bases at J, with 19 bases between the two ends. The CDR3 runs to 14 residues. CDR3 sequence reads: CASGGTGSGAEAFF. The CDR3, as DNA: TGCGCCAGCGGGGGGACGGGTTCGGGCGCTGAAGCTTTCTTT.

V gene TRBV18 combines with J gene TRBJ2-3; no definite D call. Trimming cost V 3 bases and J 4 bases, with 5 bases left between them. This CDR3 contains 12 residues. Germline loops: CDR1 KGHSH, CDR2 LQKENI. Here the CDR3 reads CASSPRSDTQYF. The CDR3, as DNA: TGTGCCAGCTCACCCCGCTCAGATACGCAGTATTTT.

The chain links TRBV30 to TRBJ2-7; TRBD1 matches 9 bases. The V and J ends lost 4 bases and 5 bases, in that order; junction bases with no gene match: 9. The germline V gene encodes CDR1 GTSNPN and CDR2 SVGIG (reference sequence). This CDR3 region has 14 residues. DNA of the CDR3: TGTGCCTGGAATTCCGGGACAGGGCCACACGAGCAGTACTTC. Translation: CAWNSGTGPHEQYF.

The chain carries TRBV30 and TRBJ1-3; unclear D gene. The CDR3 is 12 residues long. V gave up 0 bases and J gave up 4 bases, with 4 bases separating them. The germline gives CDR1 GTSNPN, CDR2 SVGIG (reference sequence). CDR3 DNA: TGTGCCTGGAGTGTAACCGGAAACACCATATATTTT. It is translated as CAWSVTGNTIYF.

The J gene is TRBJ1-5, the V gene TRBV4-1; D is unresolved. The germline gives CDR1 MGHRA, CDR2 YSYEKL. This CDR3 comprises 13 residues. Trimming shortened V by 0 bases and J by 5 bases, and 5 bases separated the two germline ends. The CDR3 sequence: CASSQDLDQPQHF. As DNA, the CDR3 is TGCGCCAGCAGCCAAGACCTTGATCAGCCCCAGCATTTT.

The chain employs TRBV2 and TRBJ1-1; a weak D match, TRBD1 (6 bases). CDR1 is SNHLY and CDR2 is FYNNEI in the germline V gene. This CDR3 is built from 13 residues. Trimming left V 10 bases short and J 2 bases short, with 14 bases between. This CDR3 reads CATEQGPNTEAFF. The CDR3 DNA reads as TGTGCCACCGAACAGGGACCTAACACTGAAGCTTTCTTT. Combining the CDR3 with reference TRBV2 and TRBJ1-1 gives the whole variable domain EPEVTQTPSHQVTQMGQEVILRCVPISNHLYFYWYRQILGQKVEFLVSFYNNEISEKSEIFDDQFSVERPDGSNFTLKIRSTKLEDSAMYFCATEQGPNTEAFFGQGTRLTVV.

CDR3 loop: CSVRPYNEQFF. CDR3 bases: TGCAGCGTTCGTCCCTACAATGAGCAGTTCTTC. This rearrangement joins TRBV29-1 to TRBJ2-1; no definite D call. CDR1 and CDR2 (germline): SQVTM, ANQGSEA. V dropped 5 bases and J dropped 2 bases, with 4 bases sitting between them. There are 11 residues in the CDR3.

The sample holds a few counts of this clone. V and J are TRBV5-1 and TRBJ1-2; TRBD1 agrees at 8 bases. Germline loops: CDR1 SGHRS, CDR2 YFSETQ. The CDR3 extends over 13 amino acids. V lost 4 bases to trimming and J lost 8 bases; unmatched junction nucleotides: 7. The CDR3 nucleotides are TGCGCCAGCAGCGCGGGACAGGCCCTCGGCTACACCTTC. Translation: CASSAGQALGYTF.

The gene calls are TRBV30 and TRBJ2-3, with 7 bases matching TRBD1. The CDR3 has 13 amino acids. V shed 7 bases, J shed 3 bases, and the junction held 7 bases outside the gene matches. CDR1 is GTSNPN and CDR2 is SVGIG in the germline V gene (reference sequence). CDR3 residues: CALQGPRTDTQYF. The CDR3 coding sequence is TGTGCCTTACAGGGGCCCCGGACAGATACGCAGTATTTT.

The V call is TRBV5-4, the J call TRBJ1-1; D is ambiguous. Germline-derived CDR1 and CDR2 are SGHNT and YYREEE (reference sequence). This CDR3 contains 15 residues. V was trimmed by 4 bases and J by 0 bases, leaving 13 bases between them. The CDR3 sequence is CASSPGGRMNTEAFF. In nucleotides, the CDR3 is TGTGCCAGCAGCCCCGGTGGGAGGATGAACACTGAAGCTTTCTTT.

This chain connects TRBV30 to TRBJ1-1; weak D call: TRBD1 (6 bases). The V gene lost 4 bases and the J gene lost 1 base, with 13 bases spanning the gap. The germline CDR1 and CDR2 sequences are GTSNPN and SVGIG (reference sequence). The CDR3 spans 14 residues. The CDR3 region is CAWTSGTWNTEAFF. The CDR3 DNA is TGTGCCTGGACCTCCGGGACATGGAACACTGAAGCTTTCTTT.

The V and J genes are TRBV30 and TRBJ1-2, with no clear D. Germline V gene lookup returns CDR1 GTSNPN and CDR2 SVGIG (reference sequence). The V end lost 0 bases, the J end lost 3 bases, and 11 bases lay between the germline ends. CDR3 size: 14 residues. CDR3 sequence (DNA): TGTGCCTGGAGTGTTAGTCAGGCCTACTATGGCTACACCTTC. This gives the protein CAWSVSQAYYGYTF.

The gene calls are TRBV5-1 and TRBJ2-7, with D possibly matching TRBD1 (5 bases). The CDR3 extends over 13 amino acids. Germline-derived CDR1 and CDR2 are SGHRS and YFSETQ. Trimming stripped 7 bases from V and 5 bases from J, with 16 bases between. The CDR3 sequence: CASCKGWSDEQYF. The CDR3 nucleotides read TGCGCCAGCTGTAAGGGGTGGTCGGACGAGCAGTACTTC.

The CDR3 loop reads CTSSQDKQGPYNEQFF. The CDR3 nucleotides are TGCACCAGCAGCCAAGATAAGCAGGGTCCCTACAATGAGCAGTTCTTC. The rearrangement uses TRBV1 and TRBJ2-1; no DNA check was done on the table's D call, TRBD1. TRBV1 is a pseudogene. This CDR3 has 16 residues.

The chain has TRBV14 and TRBJ2-7; TRBD1 might be the D (5 bases). Trimming pared 6 bases from V and 2 bases from J, leaving 14 bases between. The CDR3 loop spans 14 amino acids. Germline V gives CDR1 SGHDN, CDR2 FVKESK. CDR3 residues: CASSQESGTYEQYF. DNA of the CDR3: TGTGCCAGCAGTCAGGAGTCAGGGACCTACGAGCAGTACTTC.

This chain connects TRBV30 to TRBJ1-1; maybe TRBD1 (6 bases). The V gene's germline CDR1 is GTSNPN and CDR2 SVGIG (reference sequence). V was clipped by 2 bases and J by 4 bases, with 11 bases between them. CDR3 length: 13 amino acids. The CDR3 DNA reads TGTGCCTGGAGTCAGGGGCGGGCCACTGAAGCTTTCTTT. It translates to CAWSQGRATEAFF. Complete variable domain (other parts from reference TRBV30 and TRBJ1-1): SQTIHQWPATLVQPVGSPLSLECTVEGTSNPNLYWYRQAAGRGLQLLFYSVGIGQISSEVPQNLSASRPQDRQFILSSKKLLLSDSGFYLCAWSQGRATEAFFGQGTRLTVV.